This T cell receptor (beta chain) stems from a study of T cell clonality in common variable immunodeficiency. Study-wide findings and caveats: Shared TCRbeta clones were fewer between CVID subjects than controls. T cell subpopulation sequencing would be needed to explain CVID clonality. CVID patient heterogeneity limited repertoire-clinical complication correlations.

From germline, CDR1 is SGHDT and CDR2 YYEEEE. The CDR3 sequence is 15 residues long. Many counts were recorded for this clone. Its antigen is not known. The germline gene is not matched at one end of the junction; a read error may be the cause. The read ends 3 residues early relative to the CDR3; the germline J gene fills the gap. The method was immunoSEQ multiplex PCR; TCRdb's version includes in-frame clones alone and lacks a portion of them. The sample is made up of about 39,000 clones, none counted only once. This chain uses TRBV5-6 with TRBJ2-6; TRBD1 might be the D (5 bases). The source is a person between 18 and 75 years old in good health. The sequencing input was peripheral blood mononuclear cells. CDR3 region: CASSFRRSGADVLTF. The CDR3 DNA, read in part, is TGTGCCAGCAGCTTCCGGCGCTCTGGGGCCGACGTC.